Shown below are 26 T cell receptor beta chains from a single sample sequenced in a study of T cells after yellow fever vaccination. TCRdb re-derived calls from the 5' RACE reads in MiXCR, one entry per CDR3 protein. The sample consists of 300,000 or so distinct CDR3 sequences, less than 9.5% of them appearing once. Source: PBMCs, taken 45 days after the first yellow fever vaccination. The receptors were gathered from a man between 18 and 35 years old who received the YFV17D yellow fever vaccine.

The J gene is TRBJ1-1, the V gene TRBV25-1; TRBD1 matches 7 bases. With 4 bases clipped from V and 5 bases from J, the junction kept 4 bases outside the gene matches. CDR1 and CDR2 from the germline V gene are MGHDK and SYGVNS. The CDR3 is made up of 13 amino acids. CDR3 region: CASSASGGTEAFF. Here the CDR3 DNA reads TGTGCCAGCAGTGCGTCAGGGGGAACTGAAGCTTTCTTT.

This clonotype has a handful of counts. This chain uses TRBV29-1 with TRBJ2-3; either TRBD1 or TRBD2 may fit D (5 bases each). V lost 0 bases and J 4 bases, leaving 17 bases between the germline ends. CDR3 length: 16 amino acids. CDR1 and CDR2 from the germline V gene are SQVTM and ANQGSEA. CDR3 DNA sequence: TGCAGCGTTGAAGATCCTTTGGGGGAAGGCGCAGATACGCAGTATTTT. It encodes CSVEDPLGEGADTQYF.

V usage is TRBV29-1 and J usage is TRBJ2-5; D perhaps matches TRBD1 (5 bases). The CDR3 spans 12 residues. Germline loops: CDR1 SQVTM, CDR2 ANQGSEA. Trimming shortened V by 7 bases and J by 1 base, and 10 bases separated the two germline ends. The CDR3 sequence: CSADSSQETQYF. CDR3 nucleotides: TGCAGCGCTGACAGTAGCCAAGAGACCCAGTACTTC.

The rearrangement uses TRBV7-8 and TRBJ1-5, with TRBD1 as a possible D gene (5 bases). The germline CDR1 and CDR2 sequences are SGHVS and FQNEAQ. Trimming removed 6 bases from V and 4 bases from J, with 13 bases in between. This CDR3 has 14 amino acids. The CDR3 DNA follows: TGTGCCAGCAGGCACGCAGGGAGAAATCAGCCCCAGCATTTT. Encoded protein: CASRHAGRNQPQHF. Full variable domain (outside the CDR3, taken from reference TRBV7-8 and TRBJ1-5): GAGVSQSPRYKVAKRGQDVALRCDPISGHVSLFWYQQALGQGPEFLTYFQNEAQLDKSGLPSDRFFAERPEGSVSTLKIQRTQQEDSAVYLCASRHAGRNQPQHFGDGTRLSIL.

This clonotype was counted a few times. The J gene is TRBJ2-7, the V gene TRBV5-4; the D gene is possibly TRBD2 (5 bases). Germline CDR1 reads SGHNT; CDR2 reads YYREEE (reference sequence). This CDR3 spans 12 amino acids. V dropped 0 bases and J dropped 6 bases, with 7 bases sitting between them. CDR3 coding DNA: TGTGCCAGCAGCTTGGTTGCGGGCGAGCAGTACTTC. Its protein is CASSLVAGEQYF.

This clonotype came up many times. The CDR3 DNA reads as TGTGCCAGCAGCCCTGGAGTAACCCAGTACTTC. This gives the protein CASSPGVTQYF. The rearrangement joins TRBV11-2 to TRBJ2-5; no clear D gene. Deletions cut 5 bases from V and 8 bases from J, with 9 bases between. The length of the CDR3 is 11 residues. Germline CDR1 is SGHAT and CDR2 is FQNNGV.

The chain combines TRBV11-3 with TRBJ2-1, with D tentatively TRBD1 (6 bases). V was trimmed by 4 bases and J by 2 bases, leaving 15 bases between them. Germline CDR1 is SGHNT and CDR2 is YENEEA. This CDR3 comprises 16 residues. The CDR3, as DNA: TGTGCCAGCAGCTCCCCAGGTCGGACAGCCTACAATGAGCAGTTCTTC. This codes for CASSSPGRTAYNEQFF.

There are many counts of this clonotype. The chain joins TRBV12-3 or TRBV12-4 to TRBJ2-1; either TRBD1 or TRBD2 may supply D (5 bases each). Trimming left V 7 bases short and J 1 base short, with 14 bases between. The CDR3 has 15 residues. The CDR3: CASTQGTVSYNEQFF. CDR3 nucleotide sequence: TGTGCCAGCACTCAAGGGACGGTATCCTACAATGAGCAGTTCTTC.

This chain links TRBV12-3 or TRBV12-4 with TRBJ1-3, with a tentative D call TRBD1 (5 bases). Trimming left V 7 bases short and J 1 base short, with 11 bases between. This CDR3 has 14 amino acids. CDR3 in amino acids: CASTIGGSGNTIYF. DNA for the CDR3: TGTGCCAGCACCATTGGGGGGTCTGGAAACACCATATATTTT.

This clonotype was counted many times. The rearrangement uses TRBV7-2 and TRBJ2-7; 9 bases line up with TRBD1. The length of the CDR3 is 13 residues. In germline, CDR1 is SGHTA, CDR2 FQGNSA. V gave up 5 bases and J gave up 6 bases; unmatched junction bases: 5. This CDR3 is CASSPGQGLEQYF. In DNA, the CDR3 is TGTGCCAGCAGCCCAGGACAGGGGCTCGAGCAGTACTTC.

The chain has TRBV7-2 and TRBJ1-5; a possible D gene is TRBD1 (5 bases). Germline V CDR1 and CDR2: SGHTA, FQGNSA. The CDR3 loop spans 17 amino acids. V lost 5 bases and J lost 0, with 17 bases in between. The CDR3 nucleotides are TGTGCCAGCAGCCCTACCGGGGGGATCGATAGCAATCAGCCCCAGCATTTT. It is translated as CASSPTGGIDSNQPQHF.

This clonotype was found a few times. The chain uses TRBV20-1 and TRBJ2-5; 9 bases map to TRBD2. Germline V gene lookup returns CDR1 DFQATT and CDR2 SNEGSKA (reference sequence). The CDR3 consists of 16 residues. V trimming: 4 bases; J trimming: 2 bases; junction bases outside the gene matches: 11. The CDR3 reads CSANDGMRGGQETQYF. CDR3 nucleotide sequence: TGCAGTGCTAACGACGGGATGCGGGGGGGGCAAGAGACCCAGTACTTC.

The chain is built from TRBV3-1 and TRBJ1-1; D is undetermined. CDR1 and CDR2 from the germline V gene are LGHDT and YNNKEL (reference sequence). With 1 base removed from V and 0 bases from J, the gap between germline ends came to 9 bases. This CDR3 has 15 residues. CDR3 amino acids: CASSQAPGMNTEAFF. CDR3 coding DNA: TGTGCCAGCAGCCAAGCTCCGGGCATGAACACTGAAGCTTTCTTT. Complete variable domain (other parts from reference TRBV3-1 and TRBJ1-1): DTAVSQTPKYLVTQMGNDKSIKCEQNLGHDTMYWYKQDSKKFLKIMFSYNNKELIINETVPNRFSPKSPDKAHLNLHINSLELGDSAVYFCASSQAPGMNTEAFFGQGTRLTVV.

In this sample, this clonotype turned up a few times. The gene calls are TRBV11-2 and TRBJ2-5, with D unresolved. Germline loops: CDR1 SGHAT, CDR2 FQNNGV. Trimming pared 5 bases from V and 2 bases from J, leaving 12 bases between. The CDR3 extends over 14 amino acids. As DNA, the CDR3 is TGTGCCAGCAGCGTACATCCAGCACAAGAGACCCAGTACTTC. Amino acid sequence: CASSVHPAQETQYF.

This clonotype was counted only a few times. The gene calls are TRBV7-9 and TRBJ2-4; 7 nucleotides align to TRBD2. The trim removed 5 bases at V and 0 bases at J, leaving 10 bases unmatched. This CDR3 contains 17 residues. Germline-derived CDR1 and CDR2 are SEHNR and FQNEAQ (reference sequence). The CDR3 loop is CASSPPAGELAKNIQYF. CDR3 DNA: TGTGCCAGCAGCCCCCCGGCGGGGGAACTAGCCAAAAACATTCAGTACTTC.

This chain joins TRBV5-1 and TRBJ2-1; 10 nucleotides align to TRBD2. The CDR3 covers 15 residues. Looked up from germline, CDR1 is SGHRS and CDR2 is YFSETQ. The J segment lost 9 bases and the V segment lost 0 bases, leaving 6 bases of the junction unmatched. The CDR3 coding sequence is TGCGCCAGCAGCTTGGGAGCGGGGGGGCCCGGTGAGCAGTTCTTC. It codes for CASSLGAGGPGEQFF.

This clonotype was seen only a few times. The chain recombines TRBV18 with TRBJ2-3; D is unclear. Trimming stripped 3 bases from V and 3 bases from J, with 10 bases between. The CDR3 has 14 amino acids. Per the germline V gene, CDR1 is KGHSH and CDR2 is LQKENI. The CDR3 region is CASSPALATDTQYF. CDR3 nucleotide sequence: TGTGCCAGCTCACCCGCTCTTGCAACAGATACGCAGTATTTT.

This clonotype was recorded many times. The rearrangement joins TRBV7-2 to TRBJ2-1; TRBD1 matches 9 bases. The germline V gene has CDR1 SGHTA and CDR2 FQGNSA. Trimming took 4 bases from V and 9 from J; bases not matched to a gene: 4. The CDR3 extends over 13 amino acids. The CDR3 protein is CASSWGQGGEQFF. In DNA form, the CDR3 reads TGTGCCAGCAGCTGGGGACAGGGAGGTGAGCAGTTCTTC.

The DNA for the CDR3 is TGTGCCAGCAGTTTATCAGGGTCCAAAAACATTCAGTACTTC. Its translation is CASSLSGSKNIQYF. The gene calls are TRBV12-3 or TRBV12-4 and TRBJ2-4, with a tentative D call TRBD1 (5 bases). V was pared by 2 bases and J by 2 bases, with 7 bases between. There are 14 residues in the CDR3.

Only a few counts were recorded for this clonotype. CDR3: CASTVTSGRIGDTQYF. CDR3 coding DNA: TGTGCCAGCACGGTAACTAGCGGGAGGATCGGAGATACGCAGTATTTT. The chain couples TRBV7-2 to TRBJ2-3; 12 nucleotides align to TRBD2. The V gene's germline CDR1 is SGHTA and CDR2 FQGNSA. The trim removed 7 bases at V and 5 bases at J, leaving 10 bases unmatched. The CDR3 totals 16 residues.

This clonotype was picked up many times. The V and J genes are TRBV27 and TRBJ2-1; 7 bases align to TRBD1. V lost 8 bases and J lost 4; bases outside the gene matches: 14. Per the germline V gene, CDR1 is MNHEY and CDR2 is SMNVEV (reference sequence). The CDR3 is 16 amino acids. The CDR3 DNA is TGTGCCAGCTCCTCCATCCTCAGGGGGACATACAATGAGCAGTTCTTC. Its translation: CASSSILRGTYNEQFF.

The rearrangement uses TRBV18 and TRBJ2-1; 9 bases agree with TRBD1. The CDR3 runs to 16 residues. Germline lookup yields CDR1 KGHSH and CDR2 LQKENI. The J segment lost 12 bases and the V segment lost 0 bases, leaving 12 bases of the junction unmatched. CDR3 DNA: TGTGCCAGCTCACCACCCTCTGGACAGGGGATCGGGGCGCAGTTCTTC. This encodes CASSPPSGQGIGAQFF.

This clonotype was detected ten times or more. The chain has TRBV5-1 and TRBJ1-1; D gene uncertain. Germline CDR1 is SGHRS and CDR2 is YFSETQ. The germline V and J ends were trimmed by 1 base and 1 base, with 5 bases remaining between them. The CDR3 sequence is 13 residues long. The CDR3 bases are TGCGCCAGCAGCTTGTTGGGGAACACTGAAGCTTTCTTT. Its protein product is CASSLLGNTEAFF. Filled out from reference TRBV5-1 and TRBJ1-1, the complete variable domain reads KAGVTQTPRYLIKTRGQQVTLSCSPISGHRSVSWYQQTPGQGLQFLFEYFSETQRNKGNFPGRFSGRQFSNSRSEMNVSTLELGDSALYLCASSLLGNTEAFFGQGTRLTVV.

This clonotype was seen only a few times. The CDR3 sequence: CASTPGTGVDNEQFF. CDR3 DNA sequence: TGTGCCAGCACTCCAGGGACAGGGGTCGACAATGAGCAGTTCTTC. This chain joins TRBV6-1 and TRBJ2-1; 10 bases are shared with TRBD1. The CDR3 runs 15 residues. Germline V lookup: CDR1 MNHNS, CDR2 SASEGT. J gave up 5 bases and V 7 bases, and 8 bases lay outside the gene matches.

This clonotype was seen a few times. The V call is TRBV10-3, the J call TRBJ2-5; D may be TRBD1 (5 bases). Deletions cut 7 bases from V and 2 bases from J, with 14 bases between. The CDR3 loop spans 14 amino acids. Germline V lookup: CDR1 ENHRY, CDR2 SYGVKD. For the CDR3, the DNA is TGTGCCATCAAGGAACAGGAAACTCAAGAGACCCAGTACTTC. Its translation is CAIKEQETQETQYF.

Only a few counts were recorded for this clonotype. The chain has TRBV6-1 and TRBJ1-2; TRBD1 aligns across 11 bases. The trim removed 6 bases at V and 5 bases at J, leaving 2 bases unmatched. Germline CDR1 is MNHNS and CDR2 is SASEGT. This CDR3 is 13 amino acids long. The CDR3 DNA reads TGTGCCAGCAGGGGGACAGGGGGATATGGCTACACCTTC. Translation: CASRGTGGYGYTF.